The T cell receptor beta chain under discussion was sequenced for a study of T-cell memory formation after mild COVID-19. Study-level background: TCR clusters showed largely donor specificity.

Trimming took 6 bases from V and 2 from J, leaving 17 bases between them. The CDR3 sequence is 15 residues long. The germline V gene has CDR1 SNHLY and CDR2 FYNNEI. This clonotype was counted only a few times. TCRdb reprocessed the 5' RACE reads with MiXCR, giving one entry per CDR3 protein. Of some 600,000 distinct CDR3 sequences listed, 15% to 20% are singletons. The clonotype comes from an adult woman who had mild COVID-19 (a few samples of this study predate the infection). Cell type and time point are not known. Source material: PBMCs or a T cell subset sorted from them (not recorded which). This sequence joins TRBV2 and TRBJ2-7; TRBD1 might be the D (6 bases). CDR3 sequence reads: CASSAPGTKPYEQYF. For the CDR3, the DNA is TGTGCCAGCAGCGCCCCCGGGACAAAACCCTACGAGCAGTACTTC.